The subject of this entry is one TCR beta chain. The entry originates in a study of blood T cell repertoires in COVID-19. Study overall: Spain, Italy and the United States supplied samples that represented acute and convalescent COVID-19.

In the authors' workflow: It was from reference gene primer amplification that nucleated cell counts were estimated. Generated by immunoSEQ multiplex PCR, the TCRdb table keeps only in-frame clones and is missing some. V, J and clone size derive from that table, while D and trimming were established from the DNA sequence. This table holds over 450,000 clones, roughly nine tenths found once. Losses at the gene ends were 6 bases for V and 8 bases for J; bases not matched to a gene: 6. This CDR3 has 13 amino acids. The germline gives CDR1 MDHEN, CDR2 SYDVKM. The chain carries TRBV28 and TRBJ1-4; 7 bases are a match to TRBD1. This receptor was identified in a woman aged 50 to 60 with COVID-19, enrolled during active disease. The sequencing input was peripheral blood. CDR3 DNA: TGTGCCAGCAGCCAGGGGGGTGGGGAAAAACTGTTTTTT. Translated, it gives CASSQGGGEKLFF.